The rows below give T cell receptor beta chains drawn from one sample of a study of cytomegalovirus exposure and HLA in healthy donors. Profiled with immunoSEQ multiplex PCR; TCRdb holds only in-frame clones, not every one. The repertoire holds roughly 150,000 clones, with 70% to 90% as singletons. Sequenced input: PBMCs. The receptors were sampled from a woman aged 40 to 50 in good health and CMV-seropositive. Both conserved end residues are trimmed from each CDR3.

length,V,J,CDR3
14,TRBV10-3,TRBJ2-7,AIRSKSGDRGLEQY
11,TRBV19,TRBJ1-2,ASSQDGIYGYT
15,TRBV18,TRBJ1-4,ASSPRAAVATNEKLF
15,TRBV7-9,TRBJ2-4,ASSRDGAPLAKNIQY
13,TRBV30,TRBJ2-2,AWSRLAGGAGELF
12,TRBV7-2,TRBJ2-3,ASSLALRAHTQY
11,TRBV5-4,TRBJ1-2,ASSAWTTYGYT
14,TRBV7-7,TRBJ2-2,ASRPGLAGNTGELF
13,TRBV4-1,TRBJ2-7,ASSHRQASSYEQY
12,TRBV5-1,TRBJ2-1,ASTGLAGGNEQF
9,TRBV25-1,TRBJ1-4,ASSEYSALF
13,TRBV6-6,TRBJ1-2,ASSYSKGTGGSYT
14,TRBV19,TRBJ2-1,ASSHWGGESYNEQF
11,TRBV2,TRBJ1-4,ASRGGVYEKLF
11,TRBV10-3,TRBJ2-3,ASEAGDTDTQY
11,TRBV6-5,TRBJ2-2,ATRRANTGELF
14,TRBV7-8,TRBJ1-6,ASSFFWTGGDSPLH
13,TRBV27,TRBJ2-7,ASSSLVGGRIGQY
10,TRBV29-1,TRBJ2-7,SVATGTYEQY
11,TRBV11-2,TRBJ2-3,ASSLGVGDTQY
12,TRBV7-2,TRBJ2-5,ASSLVGVDATQY
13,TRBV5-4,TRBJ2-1,ASSPAGGGYNEQF
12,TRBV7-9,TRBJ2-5,ASSQTGRGETQY
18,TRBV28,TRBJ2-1,ASSLPRDRWSGGSYNEQF
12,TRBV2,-,ASSWTGPAYEQY